These 12 T cell receptor beta chains came from one sample sequenced in a study of regulatory T cells in long-lasting Graves disease. Through Arm-PCR of CDR3 regions and iRepertoire HTBI primers, TCR beta libraries were built. TCRdb re-called the multiplex PCR reads with MiXCR, one entry per CDR3 protein. Of 400,000 to 500,000 distinct CDR3 sequences in the sample, 16% were seen once. Time point described: newly diagnosed GD, antithyroid drugs for less than 3 months. Making the TCR library involved RNA that had been extracted from PBMCs. This sample was shared with a second study, whose subject was T cells in Graves' hyperthyroidism and ophthalmopathy.

This sample comprised peripheral blood mononuclear cells (PBMCs), obtained at new diagnosis, from a patient treated with antithyroid drugs. Receptor source: a woman aged 18-29 years with Graves disease.

This clonotype occurred a few times. The rearrangement joins TRBV11-3 to TRBJ2-2; maybe TRBD1 (6 bases). V lost 2 bases, J lost 3 bases, and 10 bases lay in between. CDR1 is SGHNT and CDR2 is YENEEA in the germline V gene. This CDR3 has 15 residues. The CDR3 spells CASSLTTGYTGELFF. CDR3 sequence (DNA): TGTGCCAGCAGCTTAACTACAGGGTACACCGGGGAGCTGTTTTTT. Filled out from reference TRBV11-3 and TRBJ2-2, the complete variable domain reads EAGVVQSPRYKIIEKKQPVAFWCNPISGHNTLYWYLQNLGQGPELLIRYENEEAVDDSQLPKDRFSAERLKGVDSTLKIQPAELGDSAVYLCASSLTTGYTGELFFGEGSRLTVL.

This clonotype was recorded a few times. The chain recombines TRBV28 with TRBJ2-4, with unresolved D. The CDR3 has 15 amino acids. Trimming removed 5 bases from V and 5 bases from J, with 16 bases in between. Germline CDR1 and CDR2: MDHEN and SYDVKM. In nucleotides, the CDR3 is TGTGCCAGCAGTCCCCCGGGCGCCGACCAAAACATTCAGTACTTC. Translation gives CASSPPGADQNIQYF.

This clonotype came up many times. The germline gene is not matched at one end of the junction; a read error may be the cause. The chain has TRBV7-2 and TRBJ2-1; 11 bases are shared with TRBD2. The germline CDR1 and CDR2 sequences are SGHTA and FQGNSA. This CDR3 comprises 14 residues. The CDR3 is CASSLGKLAGVSVF. The CDR3 region has the DNA TGTGCCAGCAGCTTAGGCAAACTAGCGGGAGTTTCGGTCTTC.

Turning to this clonotype: This clone may be a read error of a much larger clone one base away. The chain carries TRBV9 and TRBJ1-1; TRBD1 agrees at 8 bases. Germline loops: CDR1 SGDLS, CDR2 YYNGEE. This CDR3 has 15 amino acids. After removal of 5 bases from V and 4 bases from J, the junction contained 10 bases not matched to a gene. This chain's CDR3 is CASRRTGSESTEAFF. CDR3 sequence (DNA): TGTGCCAGCAGAAGGACAGGGTCGGAGAGCACTGAAGCTTTCTTT.

This clonotype was counted many times. V is TRBV11-2 and J is TRBJ2-1; the D is unclear. Germline CDR1 SGHAT, CDR2 FQNNGV. The ends were cut back, 5 bases at V and 1 base at J, with 18 bases in the middle. CDR3 length equals 17 residues. The DNA for the CDR3 is TGTGCCAGCAGCCTCGAGGAACATGCGACGTCCTACAATGAGCAGTTCTTC. Translating gives CASSLEEHATSYNEQFF.

This clonotype was recorded at least ten times. This chain connects TRBV3-1 to TRBJ2-2; 8 positions agree with TRBD1. There are 16 residues in the CDR3. Germline lookup yields CDR1 LGHDT and CDR2 YNNKEL (reference sequence). V shed 3 bases and J 1 base; nucleotides not matched to a gene: 4. The CDR3 DNA is TGTGCCAGCAGCCAGAGGACAGGGAGGAACACCGGGGAGCTGTTTTTT. Translated: CASSQRTGRNTGELFF.

The chain recombines TRBV27 with TRBJ2-6; D is uncertain. The CDR3 runs to 18 residues. Germline assignment: CDR1 MNHEY and CDR2 SMNVEV (reference sequence). V was cut by 4 bases and J by 0 bases, with 16 bases left in between. CDR3 amino acids: CASSSRLLPNSGANVLTF. The CDR3 region has the DNA TGTGCCAGCAGTTCCCGGCTCCTCCCAAACTCTGGGGCCAACGTCCTGACTTTC.

Of note for this clonotype: An end of the junction does not agree with germline; a read error may underlie this. The V call is TRBV28, the J call TRBJ1-1; 7 positions agree with TRBD1. CDR3 size: 15 residues. Per the germline V gene, CDR1 is MDHEN and CDR2 is SYDVKM. This CDR3 is CASSLWGQRSTEAFF. The DNA of the CDR3 is TGTGCCAGCAGCTTATGGGGACAGAGGAGCACTGAAGCTTTCTTT.

This clonotype was observed many times. The V and J genes are TRBV12-3 or TRBV12-4 and TRBJ2-5; no clear D gene. V was cut by 3 bases and J by 5 bases, with 13 bases left in between. This CDR3 has 14 residues. Written as DNA, the CDR3 is TGTGCCAGCAGTTTTCATCCAGGTGGGGAGACCCAGTACTTC. Translation gives CASSFHPGGETQYF.

The chain links TRBV5-8 to TRBJ1-4; D unclear. This CDR3 has 11 amino acids. Germline V lookup: CDR1 SGHTS, CDR2 YDEGEE. With 7 bases removed from V and 10 bases from J, the gap between germline ends came to 11 bases. This chain's CDR3 is CASLNRGKLFF. CDR3 nucleotides: TGTGCCAGCTTAAATCGAGGAAAACTGTTTTTT.

This clonotype was counted at least ten times. The rearrangement uses TRBV3-1 and TRBJ2-3; unclear D gene. Germline loops: CDR1 LGHDT, CDR2 YNNKEL (reference sequence). With 3 bases removed from V and 4 bases from J, the gap between germline ends came to 14 bases. The CDR3 is 15 amino acids. For the CDR3, the DNA is TGTGCCAGCAGCCACCCGCCGCCTCTGGCAGATACGCAGTATTTT. This gives the protein CASSHPPPLADTQYF.

The rearrangement joins TRBV5-1 to TRBJ2-5, with D possibly matching TRBD2 (6 bases). The length of the CDR3 is 13 residues. CDR1 is SGHRS, CDR2 YFSETQ, per germline. V was trimmed by 5 bases and J by 5 bases, leaving 13 bases between them. CDR3: CASRRTEGETQYF. CDR3 DNA sequence: TGCGCCAGCAGACGGACGGAGGGGGAGACCCAGTACTTC.